This entry is about one T cell receptor (beta chain). The data derive from a study of blood T cell repertoires in COVID-19. On the study more broadly: Sites across the United States, Italy and Spain contributed samples from acute and convalescent COVID-19. From T cells, B-cell-depleted T cells, or PBMCs came the material, which was cDNA or gDNA.

The CDR3 has 15 amino acids. Germline V gene sequence: CDR1 LGHNT, CDR2 FRNRAP. Trimming shortened V by 2 bases and J by 4 bases, and 12 bases separated the two germline ends. Source study methods: Cell counts per sample came from amplifying reference gene primers. Profiled with immunoSEQ multiplex PCR; TCRdb holds only in-frame clones, not every one. From that table come the V and J calls and clone size; the DNA was used to work out D and trimming. The sample gives 60,000 to 75,000 clones, approximately 78% of which show up once; 10% to 15% is in the top ten. The chain recombines TRBV12-5 with TRBJ1-5; D remains unclear. Source material: peripheral blood. The sequence was collected from a human donor in a cohort sampled during active COVID-19. In DNA, the CDR3 is TGTGCTAGTGGTTTGCCCGGAAACAGTAATCAGCCCCAGCATTTT. Residues: CASGLPGNSNQPQHF. Variable domain in full (rest from reference TRBV12-5 and TRBJ1-5): DARVTQTPRHKVTEMGQEVTMRCQPILGHNTVFWYRQTMMQGLELLAYFRNRAPLDDSGMPKDRFSAEMPDATLATLKIQPSEPRDSAVYFCASGLPGNSNQPQHFGDGTRLSIL.